This T cell receptor (beta chain) was obtained from a study of early T cells in non-severe SARS-CoV-2 infection (TCRdb year 2021). Regarding the research as a whole: Because TCR sequencing was done on bulk RNA from unsorted whole blood, the alpha and beta chains could not be paired.

This clonotype has ten or more counts. Its antigen remains undetermined. No base quality values were provided; no much bigger clone lies one nucleotide off. The study was a case-control design nested within a healthcare worker cohort in London, UK, with weekly nasopharyngeal swab PCR tests and blood sampling. Healthcare workers were recruited during the week of the UK lockdown, between 23 and 31 March 2020, and followed weekly for up to roughly 15 weeks. Library preparation employed 5' RACE. The instrument given in TCRdb is NextSeq 500. The TCR library protocol attached unique molecular identifiers to individual cDNA molecules to correct for sequencing error and PCR bias. TCR alpha and beta chains were both sequenced, and the abundances of alpha and beta sequences in each sample were closely correlated with each other. Concerning the study's data processing: Decombinator V4 was used to annotate the V gene, J gene and CDR3 of the TCR sequences. Expanded TCRs were defined as changing significantly between any two time points under a Poisson model with p below 0.0001. TCR abundances were normalised to the total number of TCRs sequenced per sample and were expressed as counts per million. MAIT TCRs were defined by TRAV1-2 paired with TRAJ12, TRAJ20 or TRAJ33, and iNKT TCRs by TRAV10 paired with TRAJ18. VDJdb, accessed on 1 November 2021, was searched for TCRs annotated for CMV, EBV and SARS-CoV-2, and TCRs annotated for more than one antigen were excluded. TCRdb passed the public sequencing reads through fastp at Q25 and MiXCR, retaining productive beta sequences. Entries that share a CDR3 protein sequence are merged under the most common genes and DNA. These V and J calls rely on TCRdb rather than the paper's analysis. Here the sample has roughly 58,000 distinct CDR3 sequences; 6% to 7% occur a single time. The ten top clones hold approximately 4.1% of the sample.

The CDR3 spans 12 residues, from the cysteine through the phenylalanine. The DNA shown is the 36-base CDR3, in frame from base 1. The germline V gene (reference sequence) specifies SGHKS as CDR1 and YYEKEE as CDR2. The V and J ends are trimmed by 0 bases and 10 bases, leaving 8 bases between them. Results and caveats for the whole study, not just this receptor: Matching against VDJdb was skewed toward anti-spike CD8 responses, likely underestimated virus-specific expansions, and missed private and CD4 specificities.

The sample consisted of whole blood. This TCR came from an adult who was a healthcare worker with PCR-confirmed SARS-CoV-2 infection or an uninfected control (not recorded which). The chain joins TRBV5-5 to TRBJ2-1, with the D gene uncertain. The nucleotide sequence is given as TGTGCCAGCAGCTTGGGACTTCCCGAGCAGTTCTTC. Translated, it reads CASSLGLPEQFF. Reference TRBV5-5 and TRBJ2-1 proteins supply the regions before and after the CDR3; the full variable domain is: DAGVTQSPTHLIKTRGQQVTLRCSPISGHKSVSWYQQVLGQGPQFIFQYYEKEERGRGNFPDRFSARQFPNYSSELNVNALLLGDSALYLCASSLGLPEQFFGPGTRLTVL.